What follows are 21 T cell receptor beta chains derived from one specimen sequenced in a study of T cell responses to AZD1222 COVID-19 vaccine. Repertoires were generated with immunoSEQ multiplex PCR, while TCRdb's copy carries only in-frame clones and drops some. The sample contains some 200,000 clones, just over 90% of which appear only once. The specimen comprised peripheral blood, sampled 28 days after the second AZD1222 dose. The receptor set was obtained from an adult who received the AZD1222 COVID-19 vaccine.

The J gene is TRBJ1-6, the V gene TRBV28, with 7 bases that match TRBD1. This CDR3 region has 16 residues. V shed 5 bases, J shed 1 base, and the junction held 5 bases outside the gene matches. CDR1 and CDR2 (germline): MDHEN, SYDVKM. CDR3 coding DNA: TGTGCCAGCAGTGACAGGGTTGAATCCTATAATTCACCCCTCCACTTT. Residues: CASSDRVESYNSPLHF. The whole variable domain, remainder taken from reference TRBV28 and TRBJ1-6, is DVKVTQSSRYLVKRTGEKVFLECVQDMDHENMFWYRQDPGLGLRLIYFSYDVKMKEKGDIPEGYSVSREKKERFSLILESASTNQTSMYLCASSDRVESYNSPLHFGNGTRLTVT.

The CDR3 DNA reads as TGTGCCAGCAGCTTATTGCCCAGGGGGGCGCGTAATTCACCCCTCCACTTT. Translating it yields CASSLLPRGARNSPLHF. The rearrangement joins TRBV7-2 to TRBJ1-6, with TRBD1 identical over 7 bases. Per germline, CDR1 SGHTA and CDR2 FQGNSA. The CDR3 has 17 residues. After removal of 2 bases from V and 6 bases from J, the junction contained 10 bases not matched to a gene.

This clone has a handful of counts. V and J are TRBV11-2 and TRBJ1-1; D gene unclear. The V end lost 2 bases, the J end lost 1 base, and 8 bases lay between the germline ends. CDR3 size: 14 residues. The germline V gene has CDR1 SGHAT and CDR2 FQNNGV. The CDR3 sequence is CASSLQNWNTEAFF. In nucleotides, the CDR3 is TGTGCCAGCAGCTTACAGAATTGGAACACTGAAGCTTTCTTT.

This chain joins TRBV5-6 and TRBJ1-2; no firm D call. CDR1 is SGHDT and CDR2 is YYEEEE in the germline V gene. Trimming took off 3 bases at V and 1 base at J, with 13 bases between the two ends. CDR3 length: 15 amino acids. In DNA, the CDR3 is TGTGCCAGCAGCTCGGTACCGGGAATTAACTATGGCTACACCTTC. It encodes CASSSVPGINYGYTF.

This clone was counted a single time. The rearrangement links TRBV5-4 to TRBJ2-7; 8 positions match TRBD1. Losses at the gene ends were 8 bases for V and 2 bases for J; bases not matched to a gene: 12. In germline, CDR1 is SGHNT, CDR2 YYREEE (reference sequence). The CDR3 is 15 amino acids. The DNA for the CDR3 is TGTGCCAGTACTCTAGGTGGACAGGGCCCCTACGAGCAGTACTTC. Encoded protein: CASTLGGQGPYEQYF.

The gene calls are TRBV5-8 and TRBJ1-3; D uncertain. Germline values: CDR1 SGHTS, CDR2 YDEGEE. Trimming removed 4 bases at V and 0 bases at J, with 14 bases between. This CDR3 contains 16 residues. The CDR3 loop is CASSPGTVSSGNTIYF. The CDR3, as DNA: TGTGCCAGCAGCCCCGGAACAGTGAGCTCTGGAAACACCATATATTTT.

The rearrangement joins TRBV12-3 or TRBV12-4 to TRBJ2-1, with D perhaps TRBD2 (5 bases). The CDR3 is made up of 11 amino acids. With 7 bases removed from V and 9 bases from J, the gap between germline ends came to 10 bases. Written as DNA, the CDR3 is TGTGCCAGCACCCTAGCTGGTGAGCAGTTCTTC. Translation gives CASTLAGEQFF.

The V and J genes are TRBV20-1 and TRBJ1-2; perhaps TRBD1 as D (6 bases). The CDR3 extends over 13 amino acids. Trimming left V 3 bases short and J 5 bases short, with 13 bases between. From germline, CDR1 is DFQATT and CDR2 SNEGSKA (reference sequence). The DNA of the CDR3 is TGCAGTGCTAGTATAGGGACATCTTATGGCTACACCTTC. It yields the protein CSASIGTSYGYTF.

This rearrangement joins TRBV7-6 to TRBJ2-7; tentatively, D is TRBD2 (6 bases). Trimming pared 5 bases from V and 2 bases from J, leaving 19 bases between. The germline CDR1 and CDR2 sequences are SGHVS and FNYEAQ. This CDR3 contains 16 residues. The CDR3 region has the DNA TGTGCCAGCAGCCCCACCCCCCCGGGACTCACCTACGAGCAGTACTTC. This codes for CASSPTPPGLTYEQYF.

CDR3 sequence (DNA): TGCGCCAGCAGCTTGGTGACTAGCGGCACAGATACGCAGTATTTT. Translating it yields CASSLVTSGTDTQYF. This chain uses TRBV5-1 with TRBJ2-3, with TRBD2 matching 8 bases. CDR3 length: 15 residues. Germline V gives CDR1 SGHRS, CDR2 YFSETQ. The ends lost 0 bases at V and 1 base at J; junction bases unmatched: 1.

The rearrangement joins TRBV12-5 to TRBJ2-7; the match to TRBD2 covers 8 bases. There are 17 residues in the CDR3. The trim removed 0 bases at V and 8 bases at J, leaving 15 bases unmatched. Germline V gives CDR1 LGHNT, CDR2 FRNRAP. In DNA form, the CDR3 reads TGTGCTAGTGGTTTGGTCCCCGGGGGGGGGCGCGGGACCCAGCAGTACTTC. Translated, it gives CASGLVPGGGRGTQQYF.

This clone appeared a single time. The chain couples TRBV6-1 to TRBJ2-1; a weak D match, TRBD2 (6 bases). This CDR3 comprises 15 residues. Germline V CDR1 and CDR2: MNHNS, SASEGT. V was shortened by 3 bases and J by 0 bases, with 9 bases between the two germline ends. The CDR3 DNA is TGTGCCAGCAGTGAGATAGCGGCCTCCTACAATGAGCAGTTCTTC. This codes for CASSEIAASYNEQFF.

In its sample, this clone was seen once. The rearrangement links TRBV11-2 to TRBJ1-3, with 12 bases identical to TRBD1. The ends lost 5 bases at V and 0 bases at J; junction bases unmatched: 8. The CDR3 consists of 18 residues. Germline V lookup: CDR1 SGHAT, CDR2 FQNNGV. The CDR3 protein is CASSPTGTGGFSGNTIYF. The CDR3 DNA is TGTGCCAGCAGCCCGACCGGGACAGGGGGCTTCTCTGGAAACACCATATATTTT.

The V gene is TRBV3-1 (or the pseudogene TRBV3-2), the J gene TRBJ1-2; the match to TRBD1 covers 7 bases. Germline V gene lookup returns CDR1 LGHDT and CDR2 YNNKEL (reference sequence). The CDR3 covers 14 residues. The V segment lost 2 bases and the J segment 8 bases; nucleotides outside the gene matches: 8. As DNA, the CDR3 is TGTGCCAGCAGCCAACGGGACAGCTCACAGGGCTACACCTTC. Translation gives CASSQRDSSQGYTF.

Turning to this clone: Other DNA sequences in the same sample also yield this CDR3. This chain uses TRBV7-9 with TRBJ2-7; D is tentatively TRBD1 or TRBD2 (5 bases each). CDR3 length: 12 residues. CDR1 is SEHNR and CDR2 is FQNEAQ in the germline V gene (reference sequence). V lost 0 bases and J 7 bases, leaving 7 bases between the germline ends. This CDR3 reads CASSLAGTEQYF. DNA for the CDR3: TGTGCCAGCAGCTTAGCCGGGACGGAGCAGTACTTC.

This rearrangement joins TRBV11-2 to TRBJ2-5; unclear D gene. Trimming took off 0 bases at V and 3 bases at J, with 17 bases between the two ends. Germline CDR1 and CDR2: SGHAT and FQNNGV. The CDR3 is 17 amino acids. In nucleotides, the CDR3 is TGTGCCAGCAGCTTAGATACTCGGCAGACTTACAAAGAGACCCAGTACTTC. It is translated as CASSLDTRQTYKETQYF.

The V and J genes are TRBV7-8 and TRBJ2-1; 12 bases match TRBD2. The CDR3 covers 15 residues. The germline gives CDR1 SGHVS, CDR2 FQNEAQ. V trimming: 5 bases; J trimming: 6 bases; junction bases outside the gene matches: 5. The CDR3 sequence: CASSVLAGGGNEQFF. The CDR3 DNA is TGTGCCAGCAGCGTACTAGCGGGAGGAGGCAATGAGCAGTTCTTC.

V and J are TRBV5-4 and TRBJ2-7; 7 bases fit TRBD1. CDR1 is SGHNT and CDR2 is YYREEE in the germline V gene (reference sequence). The CDR3 covers 13 residues. Unmatched junction bases numbered 7, after V lost 4 bases and J lost 6 bases. CDR3 nucleotides: TGTGCCAGCAGCGCCTTAGGGGGCTCCGAGCAGTACTTC. It translates to CASSALGGSEQYF.

The chain combines TRBV7-2 with TRBJ1-2, with D uncertain. The CDR3 consists of 15 residues. CDR1 SGHTA and CDR2 FQGNSA come from the germline V gene. Trimming removed 4 bases at V and 2 bases at J, with 14 bases between. The DNA of the CDR3 is TGTGCCAGCAGCTACCGACGGGGAGCGAACTATGGCTACACCTTC. This codes for CASSYRRGANYGYTF. Supplemented by reference TRBV7-2 and TRBJ1-2, the full variable domain reads GAGVSQSPSNKVTEKGKDVELRCDPISGHTALYWYRQSLGQGLEFLIYFQGNSAPDKSGLPSDRFSAERTGGSVSTLTIQRTQQEDSAVYLCASSYRRGANYGYTFGSGTRLTVV.

This clone was observed a single time. The chain has TRBV7-8 and TRBJ1-1, with TRBD1 as a possible D gene (5 bases). V was trimmed by 1 base and J by 2 bases, leaving 14 bases between them. Germline-derived CDR1 and CDR2 are SGHVS and FQNEAQ. The CDR3 covers 16 residues. As DNA, the CDR3 is TGTGCCAGCAGCTTAGGCCCTTTGGGGGTCAACACTGAAGCTTTCTTT. Translated: CASSLGPLGVNTEAFF. Filled out from reference TRBV7-8 and TRBJ1-1, the complete variable domain reads GAGVSQSPRYKVAKRGQDVALRCDPISGHVSLFWYQQALGQGPEFLTYFQNEAQLDKSGLPSDRFFAERPEGSVSTLKIQRTQQEDSAVYLCASSLGPLGVNTEAFFGQGTRLTVV.

The chain is built from TRBV28 and TRBJ1-2, with 8 bases fitting TRBD1. In germline, CDR1 is MDHEN, CDR2 SYDVKM. The CDR3 contains 14 residues. Trimming cost V 5 bases and J 8 bases; bases outside gene matches: 10. CDR3 nucleotides: TGTGCCAGCAGTCCCGAGCCAGGGGGCCAAGGCTACACCTTC. Protein: CASSPEPGGQGYTF.